One T cell receptor beta chain is described in this entry. No antigen is known for it. Using its own MiXCR run on the 5' RACE reads, TCRdb lists one record per CDR3 protein. The sample records fewer than 900,000 distinct CDR3 sequences, around 20% being singletons. This entry is derived from a study of identical twins. The study, taken as a whole, reports: Cord blood's abundant beta clonotypes had fewer insertions, unlike memory repertoires.

The CDR3 loop spans 17 amino acids. The germline V gene encodes CDR1 LNHDA and CDR2 SQIVND (reference sequence). Trimming shortened V by 9 bases and J by 0 bases, and 21 bases separated the two germline ends. This sample also appeared in a second study, on T cells expressing NK-cell markers. That work states: Sorted CD3+CD56+NKG2C+, CD3+CD56+NKG2C- and CD3+CD56-NKG2C+ T cells supplied TCR beta repertoires. The leading position in the CD3+CD56-NKG2C+ fraction of four donors also went to these clonotypes.

The sample comprised PBMCs. The chain joins TRBV19 to TRBJ2-1, with D possibly TRBD1 on 6 matching bases. The clonotype was recovered from a woman between 18 and 29 years old in good health. The CDR3 region is CASRPGRGSSSYNEQFF. For the CDR3, the DNA is TGTGCCAGCCGCCCTGGCAGGGGATCTTCCTCCTACAATGAGCAGTTCTTC.